The 15 T cell receptor beta chains below come from one sample, sequenced in a study of blood T cell repertoires in COVID-19. Measured with immunoSEQ multiplex PCR; TCRdb has only the in-frame clones, and not every one. The sample lists 110,000 to 150,000 clones, about 82% occurring once. The sequencing input was peripheral blood. The receptors shown here come from a man aged 50 to 60 with acute or convalescent COVID-19.

The chain couples TRBV4-1 to TRBJ2-5; 7 bases are a match to TRBD2. CDR1 and CDR2 (germline): MGHRA, YSYEKL. The CDR3 has 13 residues. V shed 1 base, J shed 9 bases, and the junction held 5 bases outside the gene matches. The CDR3 spells CASSQVSREAQYF. The CDR3 DNA sequence: TGCGCCAGCAGCCAAGTTTCTCGGGAGGCCCAGTACTTC.

As for this clone: An end of the junction differs from the germline gene, which may be a read error. The rearrangement uses TRBV7-7 and TRBJ2-7; TRBD1 matches at 11 bases. The germline CDR1 and CDR2 sequences are SSHAT and FNYEAQ (reference sequence). This CDR3 contains 14 residues. The CDR3 bases are TGTGCTAGCAGCCCAGGGACAGGGGGCTACGAGCAGTACTTC. Amino acids: CASSPGTGGYEQYF.

V is TRBV14 and J is TRBJ1-1, with 8 bases lining up with TRBD1. Germline-derived CDR1 and CDR2 are SGHDN and FVKESK. V was pared by 1 base and J by 5 bases, with 3 bases of the junction left unmatched. This CDR3 has 14 residues. CDR3 nucleotide sequence: TGTGCCAGCAGCCAAGGGACAGGGTGGACTGAAGCTTTCTTT. Protein sequence: CASSQGTGWTEAFF.

The V and J genes are TRBV14 and TRBJ2-3; D is uncertain. This CDR3 contains 14 residues. Trimming took 2 bases from V and 6 from J, leaving 12 bases between them. Looked up from germline, CDR1 is SGHDN and CDR2 is FVKESK. This CDR3 is CASSQPYLEDTQYF. The CDR3 region has the DNA TGTGCCAGCAGCCAACCTTACCTGGAGGATACGCAGTATTTT.

The chain is built from TRBV6-5 and TRBJ1-1; maybe TRBD1 (5 bases). The V end lost 2 bases, the J end lost 4 bases, and 14 bases lay between the germline ends. Per the germline V gene, CDR1 is MNHEY and CDR2 is SVGAGI. This CDR3 spans 15 amino acids. The CDR3 bases are TGTGCCAGCAGTTACGGAAGGGGCGTGGGCACTGAAGCTTTCTTT. Residues: CASSYGRGVGTEAFF.

This clone occurred a few times. The gene calls are TRBV9 and TRBJ2-1, with TRBD2 identical over 8 bases. Trimming cost V 2 bases and J 7 bases; bases outside gene matches: 8. The CDR3 contains 15 residues. Germline V gives CDR1 SGDLS, CDR2 YYNGEE. CDR3: CASSVGGASYNEQFF. DNA of the CDR3: TGTGCCAGCAGCGTCGGGGGGGCCTCTTATAATGAGCAGTTCTTC.

This clone was seen only once. CDR3 protein: CASSPLAGGLYNEQFF. CDR3 sequence (DNA): TGTGCCAGCAGTCCCCTCGCGGGAGGTCTCTACAATGAGCAGTTCTTC. The chain has TRBV27 and TRBJ2-1; 8 nucleotides line up with TRBD2. CDR1 is MNHEY and CDR2 is SMNVEV in the germline V gene (reference sequence). CDR3 length: 16 residues. V shed 5 bases and J 3 bases; nucleotides not matched to a gene: 9.

This chain connects TRBV20-1 to TRBJ2-3, with TRBD2 matching over 10 bases. The germline gives CDR1 DFQATT, CDR2 SNEGSKA (reference sequence). CDR3 size: 16 residues. The junction had 8 bases not matched to a gene; V was cut back by 3 bases and J by 2 bases. The CDR3 loop is CSASLAGVSHTDTQYF. CDR3 DNA: TGCAGTGCTAGTCTAGCGGGAGTGTCCCACACAGATACGCAGTATTTT.

The chain links TRBV19 to TRBJ1-2; D not resolved. In germline, CDR1 is LNHDA, CDR2 SQIVND (reference sequence). V was cut by 2 bases and J by 7 bases, with 5 bases left in between. CDR3 size: 11 residues. This chain's CDR3 is CASSISRGYTF. In DNA form, the CDR3 reads TGTGCCAGTAGTATAAGCCGTGGCTACACCTTC.

The rearrangement uses TRBV6-6 and TRBJ1-2; the match to TRBD1 covers 10 bases. Per the germline V gene, CDR1 is MNHNY and CDR2 is SVGAGI (reference sequence). The CDR3 is 12 residues long. J lost 6 bases, V lost 7 bases, and 2 bases had no gene match. The CDR3 is CASTDRGNGYTF. In nucleotides, the CDR3 is TGTGCCAGCACGGACAGGGGGAATGGCTACACCTTC.

The DNA for the CDR3 is TGTGCCCCCGAGGGTCGTAACAGTCAGCCCCAGCATTTT. This translates into CAPEGRNSQPQHF. The V gene is TRBV2, the J gene TRBJ1-5; D is unresolved. Germline V CDR1 and CDR2: SNHLY, FYNNEI. The CDR3 length is 13 residues. Between the trimmed V and J ends, which lost 11 bases and 6 bases, there was a span of 17 bases.

The gene calls are TRBV24-1 and TRBJ1-5; 7 bases agree with TRBD1. This CDR3 comprises 15 residues. Germline V CDR1 and CDR2: KGHDR, SFDVKD. J gave up 7 bases and V 5 bases, and 10 bases lay outside the gene matches. The CDR3 loop is CATSGSGGSVQPQHF. The CDR3 nucleotides are TGTGCCACCAGTGGGTCAGGGGGTTCCGTACAGCCCCAGCATTTT.

This chain links TRBV19 with TRBJ2-1; 7 positions agree with TRBD1. The germline CDR1 and CDR2 sequences are LNHDA and SQIVND (reference sequence). This CDR3 is 14 amino acids long. V was clipped by 5 bases and J by 5 bases; unmatched bases: 6. The CDR3 coding sequence is TGTGCCAGTAGTGCCCCGGGACAGAACAATGAGCAGTTCTTC. Its protein is CASSAPGQNNEQFF.

This chain connects TRBV7-3 to TRBJ1-3, with D unresolved. Germline V gene data show CDR1 as SGHTA and CDR2 as FQGTGA. This CDR3 has 15 residues. The V end was cut by 5 bases, the J end by 2 bases, with 13 bases between. Written as DNA, the CDR3 is TGTGCCAGCAGCCTGGGAGGTACTGCTGGAAACACCATATATTTT. Residues: CASSLGGTAGNTIYF.

The chain is built from TRBV11-2 and TRBJ2-1; the match to TRBD2 covers 12 bases. Germline values: CDR1 SGHAT, CDR2 FQNNGV. This CDR3 region has 16 residues. Germline trimming cut 5 bases from V and 7 bases from J; bases unmatched to any gene: 9. The CDR3 region has the DNA TGTGCCAGCAGCACGAGGACTAGCGGGATCGGGAATGAGCAGTTCTTC. Amino acids: CASSTRTSGIGNEQFF.